The TCR beta chain under discussion was sequenced for a study of T cells in Graves' hyperthyroidism and ophthalmopathy (dated by TCRdb to between 2019 and 2020). Concerning the study at large: Peripheral blood was sampled at the time of initial diagnosis, prior to any treatment. Once sampling was done, hyperthyroidism patients were given methimazole at a starting dose of 30 mg daily, whereas ophthalmopathy patients were given high-dose intravenous methylprednisolone. To identify TCR V-J signatures that set the groups apart, the researchers used a discovery cohort of about a hundred patients, made up of under 50 with Graves' ophthalmopathy and some 58 with stable Graves' hyperthyroidism. For training and testing, the 100 or so patients in the discovery cohort were randomly divided in a 7:3 ratio. The study also compared thyroid tissue and blood T-cell repertoires from roughly six Graves' hyperthyroidism patients. The paper describes TCR Vbeta CDR3 sequencing of about 140 peripheral blood samples, made up of about 41 ophthalmopathy patients, some 76 hyperthyroidism patients and around 17 progressor patients. An independent validation cohort of around 19 hyperthyroidism patients and 17 patients who later progressed to ophthalmopathy tested prospective prediction of ophthalmopathy. Results and caveats for the whole study, not just this receptor: During validation, the model predicted progression to ophthalmopathy a median of roughly six months ahead of onset, with around 70% sensitivity and less than 85% specificity. A model built on a 13 V-J signature distinguished ophthalmopathy from stable hyperthyroidism, reaching around 90% sensitivity and around 82% specificity in cross-validation and 80%/75% in testing. Most expanded thyroid clonotypes (frequency above 0.001) were also detected in blood, a finding suggesting that blood repertoires may reflect thyroid immune responses. No statistical method was used to fix the sample size in advance, and group allocation was not hidden from the investigators.

A note on this clonotype: The antigen it binds to is not known. A read error may be the cause here, since a much bigger clone is one base away.

TCR beta CDR3 regions were amplified from RNA transcripts. A first-round RT-PCR of the TCR CDR3 used the HTBI primer set with the Qiagen OneStep RT-PCR kit. Libraries were constructed in a second round of multiplex PCR, after which size selection and purification were carried out. Paired-end sequencing of the libraries was performed with 100 bp reads on an Illumina HiSeq2000. The authors' pipeline ran thus. Raw data were processed with SOAPnuke, discarding reads with adapters, uncalled bases, mean Phred below 15, or no exact constant-primer or identifier match. High-quality paired reads were merged using COPE v1.2.5, and each unique nucleotide sequence was defined as a clonotype. MiTCR v1.1 was used to align clonotypes to the IMGT TRBV, TRBD and TRBJ reference segments. Analysis was restricted to V-J combinations with a frequency above 0.0001, which covered roughly 99% of repertoires. A TCS score was defined as the ratio of F50 (clonal expansion) to E x V (chaos), with BLOSUM62-based TCRdist applied between CDR3 peptides within each V-J. Welch's t-statistics and random forest reduced fewer than 600 V-J features to under 15, which were used in a naive Bayes classifier (R e1071). TCRdb itself trimmed the public reads at Q25 with fastp, ran MiXCR and retained productive beta chains. Merged by CDR3 protein, the rows form single entries marked with the most common genes and DNA. None of the V and J calls come from the authors' own analysis; TCRdb made them. In this sample the table shows approximately 620,000 distinct CDR3 sequences, roughly 13% of which occur a single time. The ten largest account for about 5.8% of the sample.

Hyperthyroidism patients were aged 18 to 65 years and newly diagnosed, with disease duration of less than 2 months. The study excluded patients with uncontrolled infections, other autoimmune diseases, pregnancy or lactation. Diagnoses were established on the basis of clinical symptoms, serum thyroxine and TRAb, thyroid ultrasound, and orbital computed tomography. For progressor patients, blood was drawn at the first diagnosis of hyperthyroidism, before any ophthalmopathy symptoms had appeared. PBMCs were separated from approximately 9.9 ml of fresh peripheral blood using Ficoll-Paque density gradient centrifugation. Progressor patients were defined as those initially diagnosed with Graves' hyperthyroidism in whom ophthalmopathy developed during follow-up. Trizol reagent was used to extract total RNA, and RNA quality was then checked on an Agilent 2100 Bioanalyzer. The CDR3, from cysteine to phenylalanine, totals 13 residues. This entry keeps only the CDR3 DNA: 39 bases, framed from base 1. CDR1 DFQATT and CDR2 SNEGSKA were looked up in the germline V gene (reference sequence).

In this chain, TRBV20-1 is recombined with TRBJ2-1, and the D gene may be TRBD2, 5 bases matching. The specimen was blood. The receptor was isolated from a woman in her 30s with Graves' hyperthyroidism that later progressed to Graves' ophthalmopathy. Here the CDR3 is given as CSERGLGVNEQLF. The nucleotide sequence reads TGCAGTGAAAGAGGGCTGGGCGTCAATGAGCAGCTCTTC.